What follows are 8 T cell receptor beta chains derived from one specimen sequenced in a study of cytomegalovirus exposure and HLA in healthy donors. PCR was performed using 60 Vbeta and 13 Jbeta primers. Using immunoSEQ multiplex PCR, the repertoire was profiled, and TCRdb retains in-frame clones only, with some absent. The table has 210,000 or so clones, about 85% seen once. Sequencing input: PBMCs. The receptor set was obtained from a girl aged 2-9 years in good health and CMV-seronegative.

The chain is built from TRBV29-1 and TRBJ1-2; D unresolved. CDR1 SQVTM and CDR2 ANQGSEA come from the germline V gene. The CDR3 extends over 12 amino acids. V shed 1 base and J shed 8 bases, with 11 bases lying between them. The CDR3 DNA reads as TGCAGCGTTGAAGCCCGGGATAGAGGCTACACCTTC. Translated: CSVEARDRGYTF.

This chain joins TRBV5-1 and TRBJ2-7, with TRBD1 matching 9 bases. Germline values: CDR1 SGHRS, CDR2 YFSETQ. CDR3 length equals 14 residues. J lost 2 bases, V lost 9 bases, and 9 bases had no gene match. Written as DNA, the CDR3 is TGCGCCACCCAAACCGGGACAGGGCCCTACGAGCAGTACTTC. Translated: CATQTGTGPYEQYF.

The chain recombines TRBV11-3 with TRBJ1-2, with 11 positions matching TRBD1. Germline assignment: CDR1 SGHNT and CDR2 YENEEA. This CDR3 is 15 amino acids long. Trimming cost V 3 bases and J 6 bases; bases outside gene matches: 6. Here the CDR3 reads CASSLGQGEGNGYTF. Here the CDR3 DNA reads TGTGCCAGCAGCTTGGGACAGGGGGAAGGGAATGGCTACACCTTC.

The chain links TRBV5-1 to TRBJ2-5; no clear D gene. CDR3 length: 14 amino acids. Per the germline V gene, CDR1 is SGHRS and CDR2 is YFSETQ. The V and J ends lost 5 bases and 3 bases respectively, with 14 bases between them. In DNA, the CDR3 is TGCGCCAGCAGTCCCAATGAGGTAGAAGAGACCCAGTACTTC. This sequence encodes CASSPNEVEETQYF. Drawing the rest from reference TRBV5-1 and TRBJ2-5, the complete variable domain is KAGVTQTPRYLIKTRGQQVTLSCSPISGHRSVSWYQQTPGQGLQFLFEYFSETQRNKGNFPGRFSGRQFSNSRSEMNVSTLELGDSALYLCASSPNEVEETQYFGPGTRLLVL.

CDR3 nucleotides: TGCGCCAGCAGTGGGGCAGGCAACACTGAAGCTTTCTTT. This codes for CASSGAGNTEAFF. The gene calls are TRBV10-1 and TRBJ1-1; D not resolved. The CDR3 totals 13 residues. The germline V gene encodes CDR1 WNHNN and CDR2 SYGVQD (reference sequence). V dropped 4 bases and J dropped 2 bases, with 8 bases sitting between them.

The rearrangement uses TRBV23-1 and TRBJ2-7; 7 bases fit TRBD1. TRBV23-1 is labeled an ORF, and its function is uncertain. CDR3 length equals 16 residues. Unmatched junction bases numbered 12, after V lost 4 bases and J lost 3 bases. The CDR3 bases are TGCGCCAGCAGTCTCCCGTCCGGGACAGCGGACTACGAGCAGTACTTC. Amino acid sequence: CASSLPSGTADYEQYF.

This clone was counted a few times. The genes are TRBV6-6 and TRBJ2-1; 7 nucleotides align to TRBD1. CDR1 MNHNY and CDR2 SVGAGI come from the germline V gene (reference sequence). The V segment lost 5 bases and the J segment 15 bases; nucleotides outside the gene matches: 10. CDR3 length equals 12 residues. The CDR3 reads CASSQNTGVRFF. CDR3 sequence (DNA): TGTGCCAGCAGTCAGAACACAGGGGTAAGGTTCTTC.

CDR3 protein: CASSPWAGEGLDTQYF. The CDR3 DNA reads TGTGCCAGCAGCCCCTGGGCGGGGGAGGGTCTCGATACGCAGTATTTT. The rearrangement uses TRBV5-4 and TRBJ2-3; 7 bases line up with TRBD2. V shed 4 bases, J shed 6 bases, and the junction held 14 bases outside the gene matches. This CDR3 is built from 16 residues. Germline V CDR1 and CDR2: SGHNT, YYREEE (reference sequence).